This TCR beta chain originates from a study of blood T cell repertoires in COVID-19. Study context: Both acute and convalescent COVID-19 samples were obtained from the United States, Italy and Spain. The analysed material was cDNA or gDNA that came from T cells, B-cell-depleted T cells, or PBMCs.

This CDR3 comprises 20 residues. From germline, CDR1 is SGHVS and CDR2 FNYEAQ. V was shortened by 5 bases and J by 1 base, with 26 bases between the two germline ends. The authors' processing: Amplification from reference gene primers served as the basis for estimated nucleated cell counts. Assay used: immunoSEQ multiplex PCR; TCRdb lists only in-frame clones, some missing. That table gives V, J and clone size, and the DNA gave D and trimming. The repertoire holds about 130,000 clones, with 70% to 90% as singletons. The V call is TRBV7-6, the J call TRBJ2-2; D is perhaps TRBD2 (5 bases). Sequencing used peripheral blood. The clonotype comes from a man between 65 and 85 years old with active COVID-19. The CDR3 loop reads CASSLLGRDGSDKNTGELFF. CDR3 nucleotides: TGTGCCAGCAGCCTCCTAGGGCGAGATGGTAGCGACAAGAACACCGGGGAGCTGTTTTTT.